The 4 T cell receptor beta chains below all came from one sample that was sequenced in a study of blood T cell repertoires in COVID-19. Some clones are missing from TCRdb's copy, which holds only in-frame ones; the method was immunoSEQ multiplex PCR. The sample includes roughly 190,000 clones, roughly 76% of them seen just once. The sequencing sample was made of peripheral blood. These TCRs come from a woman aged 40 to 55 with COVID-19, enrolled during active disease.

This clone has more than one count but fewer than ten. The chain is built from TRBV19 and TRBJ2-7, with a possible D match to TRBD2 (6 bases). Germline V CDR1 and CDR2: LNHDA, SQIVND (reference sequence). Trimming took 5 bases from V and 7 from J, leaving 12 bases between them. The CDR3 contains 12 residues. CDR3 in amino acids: CASSSGTREQYF. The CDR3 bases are TGTGCCAGTAGTTCGGGGACTCGGGAGCAGTACTTC.

The CDR3, as DNA: TGTGCCAGCAGTGTACCTAGAGGCCAGCCCCAGCATTTT. Protein product: CASSVPRGQPQHF. This chain uses TRBV28 with TRBJ1-5; no clear D gene. CDR1 and CDR2 (germline): MDHEN, SYDVKM. The CDR3 has 13 residues. Trimming cost V 5 bases and J 7 bases, with 12 bases left between them. The full variable domain, with the rest looked up from reference TRBV28 and TRBJ1-5, is DVKVTQSSRYLVKRTGEKVFLECVQDMDHENMFWYRQDPGLGLRLIYFSYDVKMKEKGDIPEGYSVSREKKERFSLILESASTNQTSMYLCASSVPRGQPQHFGDGTRLSIL.

The CDR3 region has the DNA TGTGCCAGCAGCTCAGACCAGGGGGGATCCGGGGAGCTGTTTTTT. Its protein is CASSSDQGGSGELFF. The rearrangement joins TRBV11-2 to TRBJ2-2; a possible D gene is TRBD1 (7 bases). The CDR3 has 15 amino acids. Per germline, CDR1 SGHAT and CDR2 FQNNGV. V was clipped by 4 bases and J by 6 bases, with 15 bases between them.

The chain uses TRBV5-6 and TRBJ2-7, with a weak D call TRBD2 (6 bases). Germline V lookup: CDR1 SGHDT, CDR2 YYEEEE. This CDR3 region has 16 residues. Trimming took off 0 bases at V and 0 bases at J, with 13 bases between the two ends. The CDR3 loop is CASSLVPGLNSYEQYF. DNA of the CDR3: TGTGCCAGCAGCTTGGTCCCGGGACTCAACTCCTACGAGCAGTACTTC.